This TCR beta chain stems from a study of T cell repertoires in cytomegalovirus infection. For the study at large: Through public TCR beta signatures, both CMV infection and matching HLA type were indicated.

Germline-derived CDR1 and CDR2 are MDHEN and SYDVKM. CDR3 length: 13 residues. Trimming left V 5 bases short and J 11 bases short, with 18 bases between. General study findings and limits: HLA-C-restricted CMV clonotypes gave the most frequent clonotype in two of eight donors.

TCRdb re-called the reads with MiXCR, one entry per CDR3 protein. The sample holds 200,000 or so distinct CDR3 sequences; about 28% are singletons and the top ten take around 29%. There are a few counts of this clonotype. What it binds is unknown. The sequenced material came from PBMCs. This TCR came from a human donor in good health (CMV status not recorded). Some clones in this sample may be carry-over from other donors' samples. The chain uses TRBV28 and TRBJ1-1; D gene unclear. Written as DNA, the CDR3 is TGTGCCAGCAGTCACCCCGGGGTGCCCCAGGCTTTCTTT. Protein sequence: CASSHPGVPQAFF.